The 15 T cell receptor beta chains presented below share a single source sample, sequenced in a study of radiation and T cells in renal cell carcinoma (dated by TCRdb to about 2020). The library was obtained by the immunoSEQ multiplex PCR assay. TCRdb obtained this table from immuneACCESS and retained in-frame rearrangements with V and J assigned. These tables miss some clones; where compared with another copy, unresolved V genes account for less than half of the shortfall, and the remainder is unexplained. The sample yields roughly 14,000 clones; roughly 58% were counted once. The ten most abundant clones make up 17% of the sample. The label giving this sample's time point can be read as: tumor resected at nephrectomy. Sample treatment or condition, as interpreted from the label and publication: treatment-naive control, cytoreductive nephrectomy. The sequencing here drew on tumor tissue, taken from a patient whose treatment was nephrectomy without radiotherapy. Source of these receptors: a man in his sixties with renal cell carcinoma.

The rearrangement links TRBV28 to TRBJ1-1; TRBD1 matches 8 bases. The CDR3 sequence is 16 residues long. Germline lookup yields CDR1 MDHEN and CDR2 SYDVKM. V trimming: 1 base; J trimming: 2 bases; junction bases outside the gene matches: 6. This CDR3 is CASSLFRQGANTEAFF. Written as DNA, the CDR3 is TGTGCCAGCAGTTTATTTCGCCAGGGGGCCAACACTGAAGCTTTCTTT.

This clone was counted only a few times. This rearrangement joins TRBV2 to TRBJ1-5; D gene uncertain. The germline CDR1 and CDR2 sequences are SNHLY and FYNNEI. V was shortened by 8 bases and J by 4 bases, with 12 bases between the two germline ends. This CDR3 comprises 13 residues. The CDR3 DNA is TGTGCCAGCGAGCAGACATTTAATCAGCCCCAGCATTTT. It encodes CASEQTFNQPQHF.

CDR3 bases: TGTGCCATCAGCGCGACTGGGAATGAAAAACTGTTTTTT. Residues: CAISATGNEKLFF. The J gene is TRBJ1-4, the V gene TRBV10-3, with no clear D. Trimming removed 6 bases at V and 5 bases at J, with 10 bases between. CDR3 length: 13 amino acids. Germline CDR1 is ENHRY and CDR2 is SYGVKD.

In its sample, this clone was seen a few times. The chain couples TRBV12-5 to TRBJ1-5; D possibly corresponds to TRBD1 (6 bases). The V and J ends lost 8 bases and 6 bases respectively, with 14 bases between them. The CDR3 covers 13 residues. CDR1 and CDR2 from the germline V gene are LGHNT and FRNRAP. CDR3 loop: CASTKEGGQPQHF. The CDR3 nucleotides read TGTGCTAGTACGAAGGAAGGGGGTCAGCCCCAGCATTTT.

This clone was counted a few times. The chain is built from TRBV15 and TRBJ1-5; no clear D. This CDR3 is 14 amino acids long. V dropped 0 bases and J dropped 7 bases, with 10 bases sitting between them. Per the germline V gene, CDR1 is LNHNV and CDR2 is YYDKDF (reference sequence). CDR3 coding DNA: TGTGCCACCAGCAGAGAGATTGGAAGACAGCCCCAGCATTTT. Translation: CATSREIGRQPQHF.

This chain links TRBV7-9 with TRBJ2-1; D not resolved. Trimming removed 6 bases from V and 7 bases from J, with 10 bases in between. The CDR3 runs to 12 residues. Germline CDR1 reads SEHNR; CDR2 reads FQNEAQ (reference sequence). CDR3 region: CASRETINEQFF. Written as DNA, the CDR3 is TGTGCCAGCAGAGAGACGATTAATGAGCAGTTCTTC.

This chain connects TRBV4-2 to TRBJ1-2, with 9 bases identical to TRBD1. Unmatched junction bases numbered 6, after V lost 5 bases and J lost 2 bases. CDR3 size: 15 residues. CDR1 LGHNA and CDR2 YNFKEQ come from the germline V gene. CDR3 DNA sequence: TGTGCCAGCAGCTTTCGGGACAGGGTAAACTATGGCTACACCTTC. As protein: CASSFRDRVNYGYTF.

This chain links TRBV11-1 with TRBJ2-5, with D possibly being TRBD2 (6 bases). The germline gives CDR1 SGHAT, CDR2 FQDESV (reference sequence). Between the trimmed V and J ends, which lost 3 bases and 5 bases, there was a span of 13 bases. The CDR3 length is 14 residues. The DNA of the CDR3 is TGTGCCAGCAGCTTCTTGGGGGGAGGCGAGACCCAGTACTTC. Its translation: CASSFLGGGETQYF.

The CDR3 DNA reads TGTGCCAGCAGTTTACTGACAGCTAACTATGGCTACACCTTC. Protein product: CASSLLTANYGYTF. The J gene is TRBJ1-2, the V gene TRBV28; maybe TRBD1 (5 bases). V dropped 2 bases and J dropped 0 bases, with 7 bases sitting between them. This CDR3 region has 14 residues. Germline V gene lookup returns CDR1 MDHEN and CDR2 SYDVKM.

The rearrangement uses TRBV6-6 and TRBJ1-5, with 7 bases lining up with TRBD1. In germline, CDR1 is MNHNY, CDR2 SVGAGI (reference sequence). V lost 8 bases, J lost 3 bases, and 4 bases stayed unmatched. The CDR3 sequence is 13 residues long. CDR3 loop: CASRDSSNQPQHF. The CDR3 DNA follows: TGTGCCAGCCGGGACAGCTCCAATCAGCCCCAGCATTTT.

The chain carries TRBV4-1 and TRBJ2-2; 10 bases are shared with TRBD1. The CDR3 spans 15 residues. The V gene's germline CDR1 is MGHRA and CDR2 YSYEKL. J lost 3 bases, V lost 3 bases, and 1 base had no gene match. The CDR3 sequence: CASSHGTGDTGELFF. The CDR3 bases are TGCGCCAGCAGCCACGGGACAGGGGACACCGGGGAGCTGTTTTTT.

The rearrangement joins TRBV13 to TRBJ1-1, with D perhaps matching TRBD1 (5 bases). Trimming took off 3 bases at V and 5 bases at J, with 13 bases between the two ends. The CDR3 is made up of 14 amino acids. Germline V lookup: CDR1 PRHDT, CDR2 FYEKMQ (reference sequence). CDR3 nucleotides: TGTGCCAGCAGCTTCCGGGATTGGGGGACTGAAGCTTTCTTT. Translation gives CASSFRDWGTEAFF.

The rearrangement joins TRBV7-8 to TRBJ2-2, with 9 bases aligning to TRBD1. CDR1 is SGHVS and CDR2 is FQNEAQ in the germline V gene. The CDR3 consists of 16 residues. V lost 5 bases to trimming and J lost 6 bases; unmatched junction nucleotides: 10. CDR3 DNA sequence: TGTGCCAGCAGCCCGTGGACAGGGGAAAACCCCGGGGAGCTGTTTTTT. This gives the protein CASSPWTGENPGELFF.

V usage is TRBV29-1 and J usage is TRBJ1-2; D possibly corresponds to TRBD1 (6 bases). The V end lost 7 bases, the J end lost 6 bases, and 15 bases lay between the germline ends. Germline V gives CDR1 SQVTM, CDR2 ANQGSEA. The CDR3 covers 12 residues. CDR3 amino acids: CSDEGTSNGYTF. The CDR3, as DNA: TGCAGCGACGAGGGGACAAGTAATGGCTACACCTTC.

By sample fraction, this clone is medium-sized (0.01 to 0.1%). This rearrangement joins TRBV6-4 to TRBJ1-1; 7 bases align to TRBD1. This CDR3 has 15 residues. CDR1 and CDR2 (germline): MRHNA, SNTAGT. The ends lost 3 bases at V and 2 bases at J; junction bases unmatched: 6. CDR3 DNA sequence: TGTGCCAGCAGTGATACCGGGACAGCTAACACTGAAGCTTTCTTT. It yields the protein CASSDTGTANTEAFF.